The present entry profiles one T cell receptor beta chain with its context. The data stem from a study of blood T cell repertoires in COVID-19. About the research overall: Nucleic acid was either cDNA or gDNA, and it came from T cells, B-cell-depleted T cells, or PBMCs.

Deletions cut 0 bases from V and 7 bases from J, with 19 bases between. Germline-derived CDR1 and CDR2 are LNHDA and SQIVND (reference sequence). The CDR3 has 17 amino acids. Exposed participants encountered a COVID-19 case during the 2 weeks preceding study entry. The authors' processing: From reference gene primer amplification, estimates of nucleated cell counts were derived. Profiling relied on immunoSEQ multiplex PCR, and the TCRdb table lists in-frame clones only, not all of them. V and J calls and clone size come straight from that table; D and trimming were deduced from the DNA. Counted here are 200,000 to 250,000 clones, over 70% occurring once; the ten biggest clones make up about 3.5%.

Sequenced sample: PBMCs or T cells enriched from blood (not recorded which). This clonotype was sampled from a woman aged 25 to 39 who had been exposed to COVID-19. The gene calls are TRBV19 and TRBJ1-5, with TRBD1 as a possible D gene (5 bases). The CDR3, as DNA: TGTGCCAGTAGTATAGATCAGTGGGGCAGGGTAGGCCAGCCCCAGCATTTT. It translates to CASSIDQWGRVGQPQHF. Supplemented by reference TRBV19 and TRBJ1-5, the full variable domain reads DGGITQSPKYLFRKEGQNVTLSCEQNLNHDAMYWYRQDPGQGLRLIYYSQIVNDFQKGDIAEGYSVSREKKESFPLTVTSAQKNPTAFYLCASSIDQWGRVGQPQHFGDGTRLSIL.